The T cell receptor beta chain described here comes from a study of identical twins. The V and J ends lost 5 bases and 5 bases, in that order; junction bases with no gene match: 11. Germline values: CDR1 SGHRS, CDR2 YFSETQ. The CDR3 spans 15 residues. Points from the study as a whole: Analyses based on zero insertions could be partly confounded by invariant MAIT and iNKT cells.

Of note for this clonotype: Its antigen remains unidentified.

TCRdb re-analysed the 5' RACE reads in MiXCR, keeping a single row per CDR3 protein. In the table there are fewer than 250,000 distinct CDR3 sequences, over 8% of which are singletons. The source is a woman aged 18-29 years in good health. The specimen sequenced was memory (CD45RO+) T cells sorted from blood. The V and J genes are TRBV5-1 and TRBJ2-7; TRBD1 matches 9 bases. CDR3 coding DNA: TGCGCCAGCAGGCGGACCGGGACAGGGAACGACGAGCAGTACTTC. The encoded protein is CASRRTGTGNDEQYF.